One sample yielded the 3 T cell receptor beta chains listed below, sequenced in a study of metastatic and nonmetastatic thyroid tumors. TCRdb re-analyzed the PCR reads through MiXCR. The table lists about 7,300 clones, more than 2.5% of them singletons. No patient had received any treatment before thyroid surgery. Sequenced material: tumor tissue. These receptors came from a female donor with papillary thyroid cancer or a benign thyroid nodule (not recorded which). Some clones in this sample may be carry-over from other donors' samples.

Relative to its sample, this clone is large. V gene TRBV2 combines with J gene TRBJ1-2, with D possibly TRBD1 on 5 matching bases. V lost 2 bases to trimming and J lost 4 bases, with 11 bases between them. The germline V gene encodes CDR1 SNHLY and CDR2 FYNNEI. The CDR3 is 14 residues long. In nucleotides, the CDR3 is TGTGCCAGCAGTGAATTTCAGGGTCTCTATGGCTACACCTTC. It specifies CASSEFQGLYGYTF.

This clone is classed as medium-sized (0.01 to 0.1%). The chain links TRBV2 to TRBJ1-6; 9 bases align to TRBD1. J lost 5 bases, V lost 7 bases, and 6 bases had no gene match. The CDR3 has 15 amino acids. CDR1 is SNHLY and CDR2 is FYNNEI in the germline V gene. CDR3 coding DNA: TGTGCCAGCACCGGCGGGACAGGGAATAATTCACCCCTCCACTTT. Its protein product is CASTGGTGNNSPLHF.

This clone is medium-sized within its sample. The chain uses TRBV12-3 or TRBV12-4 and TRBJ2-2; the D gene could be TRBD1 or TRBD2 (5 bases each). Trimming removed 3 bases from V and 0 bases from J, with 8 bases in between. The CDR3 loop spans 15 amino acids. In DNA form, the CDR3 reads TGTGCCAGCAGTTTGGGGGAGCCGAACACCGGGGAGCTGTTTTTT. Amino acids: CASSLGEPNTGELFF.